This T cell receptor (beta chain) was obtained from a study of T-cell memory formation after mild COVID-19. Note on this clonotype: Antigen specificity is unknown.

Overall study findings and caveats: Pre-infection memory harbored some responding clones, suggesting cross-reactive memory joined.

Per the germline V gene, CDR1 is SGHVS and CDR2 is FQNEAQ. The CDR3 consists of 17 residues. The V end lost 4 bases, the J end lost 4 bases, and 20 bases lay between the germline ends. 5'RACE with constant-segment primers yielded barcoded, UMI-tagged TCR alpha and TCR beta cDNA libraries. TCRdb analysed the 5' RACE reads with MiXCR anew, one entry per CDR3 protein. The sample shows roughly 450,000 distinct CDR3 sequences, 15% to 20% of them seen only once. The specimen sequenced was PBMCs or a T cell subset sorted from them (not recorded which). This TCR was recovered from an adult woman who had mild COVID-19 (a few samples of this study predate the infection). Cell type and time point are not known. The chain links TRBV7-8 to TRBJ1-5, with TRBD1 as a possible D gene (5 bases). The CDR3 nucleotides read TGTGCCAGCAGCTCGAAAGATCAGGGACCGATTAATCAGCCCCAGCATTTT. Encoded protein: CASSSKDQGPINQPQHF.